Below, 20 T cell receptor beta chains from the same sample are listed, as sequenced in a study of blood T cell repertoires in COVID-19 (dated by TCRdb to 2018 to 2021). The method was the immunoSEQ multiplex PCR assay. The source is immuneACCESS, and TCRdb retained only in-frame sequences with V and J called. Part of the clones is not carried over; for the studies checked, unresolved V genes explain less than half of this, and the remainder is unexplained. The sample records around 100,000 clones, 80% to 90% of which are singletons. Together, the top ten hold 5% of the sample. Material for sequencing was peripheral blood. The receptor set was obtained from a human donor in a cohort sampled during active COVID-19.

This chain joins TRBV2 and TRBJ1-1; a weak D match, TRBD1 (6 bases). Germline V gives CDR1 SNHLY, CDR2 FYNNEI. The CDR3 has 13 residues. Trimming took off 7 bases at V and 2 bases at J, with 11 bases between the two ends. DNA of the CDR3: TGTGCCAGCACCCCGGACAGAAACACTGAAGCTTTCTTT. This translates into CASTPDRNTEAFF.

The chain recombines TRBV7-2 with TRBJ1-2; D gene unclear. This CDR3 has 15 amino acids. V was clipped by 3 bases and J by 5 bases, with 16 bases between them. CDR1 is SGHTA and CDR2 is FQGNSA in the germline V gene. The CDR3 nucleotides read TGTGCCAGCAGCTTTAGTCAGGCTTCGTCTTATGGCTACACCTTC. Encoded protein: CASSFSQASSYGYTF. Using reference TRBV7-2 and TRBJ1-2 for the parts outside the CDR3, the full variable domain is GAGVSQSPSNKVTEKGKDVELRCDPISGHTALYWYRQSLGQGLEFLIYFQGNSAPDKSGLPSDRFSAERTGGSVSTLTIQRTQQEDSAVYLCASSFSQASSYGYTFGSGTRLTVV.

The V gene is TRBV3-1 (or the pseudogene TRBV3-2), the J gene TRBJ2-3; 7 bases fit TRBD1. The CDR3 totals 14 residues. V lost 4 bases, J lost 4 bases, and 5 bases stayed unmatched. Per the germline V gene, CDR1 is LGHDT and CDR2 is YNNKEL (reference sequence). The CDR3 is CASSRQGISDTQYF. CDR3 nucleotide sequence: TGTGCCAGCAGCCGACAGGGTATCTCAGATACGCAGTATTTT.

CDR3 region: CASSRDSGKETQYF. Here the CDR3 DNA reads TGCGCCAGCAGCCGAGATAGCGGCAAAGAGACCCAGTACTTC. The genes are TRBV5-1 and TRBJ2-5, with a weak D call TRBD2 (6 bases). The length of the CDR3 is 14 residues. Germline-derived CDR1 and CDR2 are SGHRS and YFSETQ. Trimming pared 4 bases from V and 3 bases from J, leaving 13 bases between.

The V gene is TRBV4-2, the J gene TRBJ2-5; D not certain. This CDR3 is built from 15 residues. Per the germline V gene, CDR1 is LGHNA and CDR2 is YNFKEQ. V dropped 1 base and J dropped 2 bases, with 11 bases sitting between them. CDR3 in amino acids: CASSQGGRTQETQYF. The CDR3, as DNA: TGTGCCAGCAGCCAAGGTGGGCGCACGCAAGAGACCCAGTACTTC.

The chain couples TRBV29-1 to TRBJ2-5; a weak D match, TRBD1 (5 bases). Germline CDR1 and CDR2: SQVTM and ANQGSEA. The CDR3 is made up of 13 amino acids. V was cut by 3 bases and J by 6 bases, with 14 bases left in between. This CDR3 is CSVDTQGFKTQYF. DNA of the CDR3: TGCAGCGTTGATACGCAGGGCTTTAAGACCCAGTACTTC. Based on the CDR3 plus reference TRBV29-1 and TRBJ2-5, the full variable domain is SAVISQKPSRDICQRGTSLTIQCQVDSQVTMMFWYRQQPGQSLTLIATANQGSEATYESGFVIDKFPISRPNLTFSTLTVSNMSPEDSSIYLCSVDTQGFKTQYFGPGTRLLVL.

This clone was counted only a few times. The chain employs TRBV6-5 and TRBJ1-6, with 8 positions matching TRBD1. Germline assignment: CDR1 MNHEY and CDR2 SVGAGI. V was clipped by 8 bases and J by 10 bases; unmatched bases: 10. CDR3 size: 14 residues. The CDR3: CASRMDRVYSPLHF. CDR3 DNA: TGTGCCAGCCGTATGGACAGGGTCTACTCACCCCTCCACTTT.

The chain combines TRBV9 with TRBJ1-5; 8 bases are a match to TRBD1. The CDR3 loop spans 15 amino acids. With V trimmed by 0 bases and J by 7 bases, 6 bases remained unmatched. Germline V gene lookup returns CDR1 SGDLS and CDR2 YYNGEE. The CDR3 region has the DNA TGTGCCAGCAGCGTAGGTGACAGGGGAGGGCAGCCCCAGCATTTT. Translation gives CASSVGDRGGQPQHF.

The chain joins TRBV7-8 to TRBJ2-7, with 8 bases fitting TRBD2. Trimming took 2 bases from V and 1 from J; bases not matched to a gene: 4. Germline assignment: CDR1 SGHVS and CDR2 FQNEAQ. This CDR3 contains 15 residues. The CDR3 DNA reads TGTGCCAGCAGCTTAACCACGGGAGGGTCCTACGAGCAGTACTTC. Encoded protein: CASSLTTGGSYEQYF.

The V and J genes are TRBV5-4 and TRBJ2-3, with TRBD2 identical over 9 bases. V shed 1 base, J shed 9 bases, and the junction held 6 bases outside the gene matches. Looked up from germline, CDR1 is SGHNT and CDR2 is YYREEE (reference sequence). The CDR3 sequence is 14 residues long. The DNA for the CDR3 is TGTGCCAGCAGCTTGTTGCGGGAGGGCCGCACGCAGTATTTT. It is translated as CASSLLREGRTQYF.

J is TRBJ1-5 and V is TRBV20-1, with 7 bases that match TRBD1. Germline CDR1 is DFQATT and CDR2 is SNEGSKA (reference sequence). The CDR3 extends over 21 amino acids. V was clipped by 3 bases and J by 2 bases; unmatched bases: 25. The CDR3 coding sequence is TGCAGTGCTAGTAGGTCTGTCCCCGGCGGACAGGTGACGAGCCGCAATCAGCCCCAGCATTTT. Encoded protein: CSASRSVPGGQVTSRNQPQHF.

The rearrangement links TRBV3-1 (or the pseudogene TRBV3-2) to TRBJ2-3, with 9 positions matching TRBD1. Germline-derived CDR1 and CDR2 are LGHDT and YNNKEL (reference sequence). CDR3 length: 18 amino acids. Unmatched junction bases numbered 16, after V lost 4 bases and J lost 5 bases. The CDR3 sequence: CASSPALGTGREGDTQYF. The CDR3 nucleotides read TGTGCCAGCAGCCCAGCCCTGGGGACAGGGAGAGAGGGAGATACGCAGTATTTT.

This rearrangement joins TRBV6-2 or TRBV6-3 to TRBJ2-7; tentatively, D is TRBD1 (6 bases). This CDR3 has 13 residues. V was clipped by 5 bases and J by 7 bases, with 15 bases between them. Germline V lookup: CDR1 MNHEY, CDR2 SVGEGT. The CDR3 region has the DNA TGTGCCAGCAGTCGAACAGGGTGGGGAGAGCAGTACTTC. Translating it yields CASSRTGWGEQYF.

As DNA, the CDR3 is TGCGCCAGCAGCTTGGAGGGGGCACACACTGAAGCTTTCTTT. Its translation: CASSLEGAHTEAFF. The chain uses TRBV5-1 and TRBJ1-1; 7 bases are a match to TRBD1. Germline V gene sequence: CDR1 SGHRS, CDR2 YFSETQ. The trim removed 0 bases at V and 3 bases at J, leaving 2 bases unmatched. This CDR3 is 14 amino acids long.

This chain connects TRBV6-5 to TRBJ2-7; 10 positions agree with TRBD1. Trimming cost V 6 bases and J 2 bases; bases outside gene matches: 7. The germline V gene has CDR1 MNHEY and CDR2 SVGAGI. The CDR3 loop spans 15 amino acids. CDR3 sequence (DNA): TGTGCCAGCAGACCCCCGGGACAGGGGCCCTACGAGCAGTACTTC. It specifies CASRPPGQGPYEQYF.

The genes are TRBV28 and TRBJ2-4; 11 bases agree with TRBD1. V trimming: 3 bases; J trimming: 1 base; junction bases outside the gene matches: 5. Looked up from germline, CDR1 is MDHEN and CDR2 is SYDVKM. The CDR3 is 17 amino acids. The CDR3 sequence is CASSFWGQGVAKNIQYF. CDR3 in DNA: TGTGCCAGCAGTTTCTGGGGACAGGGGGTGGCCAAAAACATTCAGTACTTC.

This clone was observed a few times. The chain combines TRBV5-4 with TRBJ2-7; 9 bases fit TRBD2. V lost 0 bases and J lost 4; bases outside the gene matches: 5. CDR3 size: 15 residues. Per the germline V gene, CDR1 is SGHNT and CDR2 is YYREEE (reference sequence). The CDR3 spells CASSLGSGRQYEQYF. CDR3 DNA sequence: TGTGCCAGCAGCTTGGGAAGCGGGAGGCAATACGAGCAGTACTTC.

V and J are TRBV7-9 and TRBJ2-7; D unclear. The V and J ends lost 2 bases and 4 bases respectively, with 6 bases between them. This CDR3 spans 12 amino acids. The V gene's germline CDR1 is SEHNR and CDR2 FQNEAQ (reference sequence). CDR3 DNA sequence: TGTGCCAGCAGCTTATCCGCGTACGAGCAGTACTTC. This sequence encodes CASSLSAYEQYF. The full variable domain, its missing parts supplied by reference TRBV7-9 and TRBJ2-7, is DTGVSQNPRHKITKRGQNVTFRCDPISEHNRLYWYRQTLGQGPEFLTYFQNEAQLEKSRLLSDRFSAERPKGSFSTLEIQRTEQGDSAMYLCASSLSAYEQYFGPGTRLTVT.

The chain uses TRBV30 and TRBJ2-3; no clear D. V shed 3 bases and J shed 0 bases, with 13 bases lying between them. The germline V gene has CDR1 GTSNPN and CDR2 SVGIG (reference sequence). This CDR3 is 15 amino acids long. This chain's CDR3 is CAWSALAESTDTQYF. The CDR3 region has the DNA TGTGCCTGGAGCGCCCTGGCGGAAAGCACAGATACGCAGTATTTT.

This sequence joins TRBV24-1 and TRBJ2-5; possibly TRBD1 for D (6 bases). This CDR3 region has 13 residues. In germline, CDR1 is KGHDR, CDR2 SFDVKD. V was pared by 5 bases and J by 5 bases, with 11 bases between. DNA of the CDR3: TGTGCCACCAGTGGTACAGGGTGGGAGACCCAGTACTTC. It codes for CATSGTGWETQYF.